One and the same sample provided the 20 T cell receptor beta chains below, sequenced in a study of neoadjuvant anti-PD-1 for oral cavity cancer listed by TCRdb under 2021. The time point label here, explained by the study, means: before neoadjuvant nivolumab. Libraries were constructed by the immunoSEQ multiplex PCR assay. TCRdb mirrors the immuneACCESS table, restricted to in-frame sequences. Some clones are absent from its copies; in checked studies, under half trace to an unresolved V gene, and the reason for the others is unknown. A total of 60,000 to 75,000 clones appear in this sample, approximately 79% of them only once. The ten largest clones capture just over 2.5% of the sample. The input for sequencing was PBMCs, taken before nivolumab (anti-PD-1) treatment. The receptor set was obtained from a person aged 35-79 years with oral cavity squamous cell carcinoma.

This clone was seen a handful of times. The V gene is TRBV29-1, the J gene TRBJ1-1; no clear D gene. The V and J ends lost 2 bases and 1 base respectively, with 11 bases between them. Germline V gene sequence: CDR1 SQVTM, CDR2 ANQGSEA. The CDR3 loop spans 14 amino acids. The DNA for the CDR3 is TGCAGCGTTGAACTGCGGGCCTGGAACACTGAAGCTTTCTTT. This gives the protein CSVELRAWNTEAFF.

CDR3 sequence reads: CASSSPLGGASGRNEQFF. In DNA form, the CDR3 reads TGTGCCAGCAGCTCGCCCTTAGGGGGGGCTAGCGGGAGGAATGAGCAGTTCTTC. This chain links TRBV7-8 with TRBJ2-1; TRBD2 matches at 11 bases. Germline CDR1 reads SGHVS; CDR2 reads FQNEAQ. With 4 bases clipped from V and 7 bases from J, the junction kept 15 bases outside the gene matches. This CDR3 comprises 18 residues.

V and J are TRBV2 and TRBJ2-7, with 9 bases that match TRBD1. This CDR3 contains 17 residues. Germline V CDR1 and CDR2: SNHLY, FYNNEI. J was trimmed by 4 bases and V by 7 bases; bases with no gene match: 17. The CDR3 bases are TGTGCCAGCACCGACAGCGAGGAGGGACAGGGTTCGTACGAGCAGTACTTC. Protein: CASTDSEEGQGSYEQYF. The full variable domain, rest sourced from reference TRBV2 and TRBJ2-7, is EPEVTQTPSHQVTQMGQEVILRCVPISNHLYFYWYRQILGQKVEFLVSFYNNEISEKSEIFDDQFSVERPDGSNFTLKIRSTKLEDSAMYFCASTDSEEGQGSYEQYFGPGTRLTVT.

The gene calls are TRBV7-7 and TRBJ2-5, with 7 nucleotides matching TRBD2. Trimming cost V 5 bases and J 8 bases; bases outside gene matches: 8. The length of the CDR3 is 13 residues. The germline CDR1 and CDR2 sequences are SSHAT and FNYEAQ (reference sequence). CDR3 sequence reads: CASSPGGLGTQYF. CDR3 DNA sequence: TGTGCCAGCAGCCCGGGAGGCCTCGGAACCCAGTACTTC.

The V call is TRBV5-4, the J call TRBJ1-2, with no clear D. V lost 0 bases to trimming and J lost 8 bases, with 8 bases between them. Looked up from germline, CDR1 is SGHNT and CDR2 is YYREEE (reference sequence). This CDR3 is 12 amino acids long. For the CDR3, the DNA is TGTGCCAGCAGCTTGGAGTCTAGGGGCTACACCTTC. It encodes CASSLESRGYTF.

This clone was recorded once. This chain uses TRBV2 with TRBJ1-5, with unresolved D. CDR1 is SNHLY and CDR2 is FYNNEI in the germline V gene. With 7 bases removed from V and 0 bases from J, the gap between germline ends came to 7 bases. This CDR3 contains 13 residues. The CDR3 coding sequence is TGTGCCAGCAACGAGTATAGCAATCAGCCCCAGCATTTT. This encodes CASNEYSNQPQHF.

V is TRBV12-5 and J is TRBJ2-5; D tentatively fits TRBD1 or TRBD2 (6 bases each). Per germline, CDR1 LGHNT and CDR2 FRNRAP. This CDR3 comprises 15 residues. V was trimmed by 6 bases and J by 4 bases, leaving 18 bases between them. The CDR3 DNA is TGTGCTAGTGGGGGAGGACAGCCCCCGGGAGAGACCCAGTACTTC. It encodes CASGGGQPPGETQYF.

The V call is TRBV5-6, the J call TRBJ1-1; D unclear. Looked up from germline, CDR1 is SGHDT and CDR2 is YYEEEE. The CDR3 has 13 residues. Trimming cost V 4 bases and J 1 base, with 8 bases left between them. CDR3 loop: CASSVDKNTEAFF. CDR3 in DNA: TGTGCCAGCAGCGTAGACAAGAACACTGAAGCTTTCTTT.

The J gene is TRBJ1-3, the V gene TRBV30; no reliable D call. Trimming removed 2 bases from V and 2 bases from J, with 13 bases in between. Per germline, CDR1 GTSNPN and CDR2 SVGIG (reference sequence). CDR3 size: 15 residues. CDR3 bases: TGTGCCTGGAGTCCTATCGGCTCACCTGGAAACACCATATATTTT. Its translation is CAWSPIGSPGNTIYF.

The chain employs TRBV6-6 and TRBJ2-3, with no clear D. Trimming took off 5 bases at V and 4 bases at J, with 10 bases between the two ends. The CDR3 length is 13 residues. Per germline, CDR1 MNHNY and CDR2 SVGAGI (reference sequence). The CDR3 loop is CASSNDNSDTQYF. The DNA for the CDR3 is TGTGCCAGCAGTAACGACAATTCAGATACGCAGTATTTT.

The gene calls are TRBV27 and TRBJ2-7, with 8 bases matching TRBD1. In germline, CDR1 is MNHEY, CDR2 SMNVEV (reference sequence). There are 13 residues in the CDR3. The junction had 4 bases not matched to a gene; V was cut back by 6 bases and J by 3 bases. Written as DNA, the CDR3 is TGTGCCAGCAGATCCGGGACAGGCTACGAGCAGTACTTC. This sequence encodes CASRSGTGYEQYF.

The rearrangement uses TRBV5-4 and TRBJ2-7, with 9 bases identical to TRBD2. Looked up from germline, CDR1 is SGHNT and CDR2 is YYREEE (reference sequence). V dropped 4 bases and J dropped 2; count of bases not matched to a gene: 7. The CDR3 sequence is 15 residues long. CDR3 amino acids: CASSGLTSGAYEQYF. CDR3 nucleotide sequence: TGTGCCAGCAGCGGACTGACTAGCGGAGCCTACGAGCAGTACTTC. The full variable domain, rest sourced from reference TRBV5-4 and TRBJ2-7, is ETGVTQSPTHLIKTRGQQVTLRCSSQSGHNTVSWYQQALGQGPQFIFQYYREEENGRGNFPPRFSGLQFPNYSSELNVNALELDDSALYLCASSGLTSGAYEQYFGPGTRLTVT.

This rearrangement joins TRBV4-2 to TRBJ2-7; D unresolved. Germline V lookup: CDR1 LGHNA, CDR2 YNFKEQ. This CDR3 is 14 amino acids long. Trimming took off 0 bases at V and 3 bases at J, with 9 bases between the two ends. CDR3 sequence: CASSQDFKDYEQYF. As DNA, the CDR3 is TGTGCCAGCAGCCAAGATTTTAAGGACTACGAGCAGTACTTC.

This rearrangement joins TRBV7-3 to TRBJ1-6; the match to TRBD1 covers 7 bases. Germline-derived CDR1 and CDR2 are SGHTA and FQGTGA. The J segment lost 5 bases and the V segment lost 5 bases, leaving 6 bases of the junction unmatched. The length of the CDR3 is 15 residues. The DNA of the CDR3 is TGTGCCAGCAGCGCCCGGGACAGAGATAATTCACCCCTCCACTTT. Its protein is CASSARDRDNSPLHF.

This chain joins TRBV7-9 and TRBJ1-1; a weak D match, TRBD1 (5 bases). CDR1 and CDR2 (germline): SEHNR, FQNEAQ (reference sequence). With 5 bases removed from V and 1 base from J, the gap between germline ends came to 11 bases. The CDR3 extends over 14 amino acids. CDR3 residues: CASSLGAANTEAFF. As DNA, the CDR3 is TGTGCCAGCAGCCTTGGGGCGGCGAACACTGAAGCTTTCTTT.

The chain employs TRBV11-2 and TRBJ2-7; D may be TRBD1 or TRBD2 (5 bases each). Deletions cut 1 base from V and 0 bases from J, with 16 bases between. The CDR3 has 17 amino acids. CDR1 and CDR2 from the germline V gene are SGHAT and FQNNGV. For the CDR3, the DNA is TGTGCCAGCAGCTTAGGACTATGGGACGGTAGCTCCTACGAGCAGTACTTC. Protein: CASSLGLWDGSSYEQYF.

The rearrangement uses TRBV2 and TRBJ1-1; TRBD1 is a possible D gene (6 bases). Germline CDR1 reads SNHLY; CDR2 reads FYNNEI. The CDR3 loop spans 13 amino acids. Trimming pared 9 bases from V and 0 bases from J, leaving 11 bases between. CDR3 protein: CASRGDLNTEAFF. CDR3 nucleotide sequence: TGTGCCAGTAGGGGGGACCTGAACACTGAAGCTTTCTTT.

This clone was found a few times. The rearrangement links TRBV7-9 to TRBJ1-1; 9 nucleotides line up with TRBD1. The CDR3 covers 14 residues. The germline gives CDR1 SEHNR, CDR2 FQNEAQ (reference sequence). Trimming removed 5 bases from V and 3 bases from J; junction bases left unmatched: 4. CDR3 nucleotide sequence: TGTGCCAGCAGCCCGGGACAGGGCCACACTGAAGCTTTCTTT. Its protein is CASSPGQGHTEAFF.

V is TRBV27 and J is TRBJ2-2, with 10 bases lining up with TRBD2. This CDR3 is built from 15 residues. With 5 bases clipped from V and 6 bases from J, the junction kept 6 bases outside the gene matches. The V gene's germline CDR1 is MNHEY and CDR2 SMNVEV (reference sequence). This CDR3 reads CASSPSGRAPGELFF. The CDR3 bases are TGTGCCAGCAGTCCGAGCGGGAGGGCCCCCGGGGAGCTGTTTTTT.

J is TRBJ2-5 and V is TRBV5-4; D call uncertain. Germline CDR1 SGHNT, CDR2 YYREEE (reference sequence). The CDR3 has 14 residues. Trimming took off 1 base at V and 2 bases at J, with 9 bases between the two ends. In DNA, the CDR3 is TGTGCCAGCAGCTTGTCTTCTAGACAAGAGACCCAGTACTTC. It encodes CASSLSSRQETQYF.